This record covers a single T cell receptor (beta chain). Its antigen is currently unknown. The data were taken from a study of CD8 T cells in ankylosing spondylitis. Germline V lookup: CDR1 SGHVS, CDR2 FNYEAQ. V was shortened by 1 base and J by 4 bases, with 17 bases between the two germline ends. CDR3 length equals 18 residues. Study conclusions and caveats: Seemingly distinctive of ankylosing spondylitis blood was a TCR beta motif formed by eight highly homologous variants. Enrichment of disease-linked clones was reportedly significant in matched ankylosing spondylitis synovial fluid.

Quantitative barcoded 5'-RACE was used to prepare TCR beta libraries. MiXCR was run by TCRdb on the 5' RACE reads, yielding one entry per CDR3 protein. The table shows a few hundred thousand distinct CDR3 sequences, with roughly 18% occurring only once. The specimen sequenced was blood, either unsorted or a sorted T cell fraction (not recorded which). The chain employs TRBV7-6 and TRBJ2-6; D unresolved. The sequence was collected from a male donor with ankylosing spondylitis. CDR3 DNA: TGTGCCAGCAGCTTAGACGTGGCTGTGGGCGGCGGGGCCAACGTCCTGACTTTC. This codes for CASSLDVAVGGGANVLTF.